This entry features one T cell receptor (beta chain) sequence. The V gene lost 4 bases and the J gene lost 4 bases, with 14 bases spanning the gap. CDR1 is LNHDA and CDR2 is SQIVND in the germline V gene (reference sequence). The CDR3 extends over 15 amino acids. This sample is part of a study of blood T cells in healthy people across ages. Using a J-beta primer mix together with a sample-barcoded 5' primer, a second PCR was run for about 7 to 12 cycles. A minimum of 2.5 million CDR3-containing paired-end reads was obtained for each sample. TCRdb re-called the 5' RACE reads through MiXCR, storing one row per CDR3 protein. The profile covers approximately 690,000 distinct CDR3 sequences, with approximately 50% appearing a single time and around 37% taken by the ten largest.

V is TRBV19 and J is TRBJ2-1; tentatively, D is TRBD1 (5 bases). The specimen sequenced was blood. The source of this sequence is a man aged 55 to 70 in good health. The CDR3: CASSTEGEAYNEQFF. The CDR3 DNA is TGTGCCAGTAGTACAGAAGGGGAAGCTTACAATGAGCAGTTCTTC. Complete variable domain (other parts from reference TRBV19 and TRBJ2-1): DGGITQSPKYLFRKEGQNVTLSCEQNLNHDAMYWYRQDPGQGLRLIYYSQIVNDFQKGDIAEGYSVSREKKESFPLTVTSAQKNPTAFYLCASSTEGEAYNEQFFGPGTRLTVL.